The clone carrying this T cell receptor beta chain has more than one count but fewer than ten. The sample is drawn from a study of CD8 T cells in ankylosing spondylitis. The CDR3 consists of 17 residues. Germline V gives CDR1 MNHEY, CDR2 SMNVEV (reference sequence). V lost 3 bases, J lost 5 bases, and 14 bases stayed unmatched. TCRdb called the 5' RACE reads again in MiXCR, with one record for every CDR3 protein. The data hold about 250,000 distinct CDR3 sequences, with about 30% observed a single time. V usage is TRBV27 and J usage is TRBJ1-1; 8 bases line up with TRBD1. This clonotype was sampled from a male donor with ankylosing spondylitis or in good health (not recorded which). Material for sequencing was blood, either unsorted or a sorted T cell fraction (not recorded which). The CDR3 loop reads CASSFFGRGRAGTEAFF. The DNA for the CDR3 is TGTGCCAGCAGTTTCTTCGGCAGGGGGCGCGCGGGGACTGAAGCTTTCTTT.